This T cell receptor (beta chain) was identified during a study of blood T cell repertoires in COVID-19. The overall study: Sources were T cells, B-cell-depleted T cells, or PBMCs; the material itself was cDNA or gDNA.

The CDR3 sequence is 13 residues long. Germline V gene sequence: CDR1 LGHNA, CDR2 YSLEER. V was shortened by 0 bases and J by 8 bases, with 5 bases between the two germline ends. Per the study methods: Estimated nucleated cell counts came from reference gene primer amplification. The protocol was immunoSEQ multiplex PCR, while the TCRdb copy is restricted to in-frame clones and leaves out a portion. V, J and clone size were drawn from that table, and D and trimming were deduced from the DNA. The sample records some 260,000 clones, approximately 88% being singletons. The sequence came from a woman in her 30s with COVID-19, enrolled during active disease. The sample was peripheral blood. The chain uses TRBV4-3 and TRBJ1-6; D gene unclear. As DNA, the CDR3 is TGCGCCAGCAGCCAAGACGGGGATTCACCCCTCCACTTT. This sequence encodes CASSQDGDSPLHF.